Each of the 13 T cell receptor beta chains below was sequenced from the same sample in a study of chemoradiotherapy in HPV16-positive cancers. Sequencing was performed with immunoSEQ multiplex PCR; in TCRdb, only in-frame clones are kept and a portion is missing. The table lists fewer than 3,500 clones, 70% to 90% of them singletons. Source: tumor tissue, taken from a patient who underwent chemoradiotherapy. The receptors were sampled from a human donor with HPV-associated anogenital cancer.

This rearrangement joins TRBV28 to TRBJ2-1; 7 nucleotides agree with TRBD2. The germline gives CDR1 MDHEN, CDR2 SYDVKM. The CDR3 spans 16 residues. Trimming took 5 bases from V and 10 from J; bases not matched to a gene: 17. The CDR3 region is CASSPKWDYARKEQFF. The CDR3 nucleotides are TGTGCCAGCAGTCCAAAGTGGGACTACGCGCGGAAAGAGCAGTTCTTC. Full variable domain (rest looked up from reference TRBV28 and TRBJ2-1): DVKVTQSSRYLVKRTGEKVFLECVQDMDHENMFWYRQDPGLGLRLIYFSYDVKMKEKGDIPEGYSVSREKKERFSLILESASTNQTSMYLCASSPKWDYARKEQFFGPGTRLTVL.

The chain combines TRBV6-5 with TRBJ2-7; tentatively, D is TRBD1 or TRBD2 (5 bases each). The CDR3 extends over 12 amino acids. V lost 6 bases and J 6 bases, leaving 12 bases between the germline ends. The germline gives CDR1 MNHEY, CDR2 SVGAGI. CDR3 DNA: TGTGCCAGCAGAAGGGACCATGGCGAGCAGTACTTC. It yields the protein CASRRDHGEQYF.

This chain links TRBV7-9 with TRBJ1-5; 11 bases match TRBD1. The germline gives CDR1 SEHNR, CDR2 FQNEAQ (reference sequence). CDR3 length equals 14 residues. J lost 7 bases, V lost 5 bases, and 4 bases had no gene match. CDR3 sequence (DNA): TGTGCCAGCAGCACCGGGACAGGGGGACAGCCCCAGCATTTT. Protein: CASSTGTGGQPQHF.

The chain joins TRBV19 to TRBJ2-7; 10 bases line up with TRBD2. Germline values: CDR1 LNHDA, CDR2 SQIVND (reference sequence). After removal of 5 bases from V and 4 bases from J, the junction contained 5 bases not matched to a gene. The CDR3 spans 14 residues. The CDR3 region is CASSLTSGWYEQYF. DNA of the CDR3: TGTGCCAGTAGTCTGACTAGCGGGTGGTACGAGCAGTACTTC.

This chain joins TRBV15 and TRBJ1-5, with unresolved D. With 0 bases removed from V and 1 base from J, the gap between germline ends came to 13 bases. CDR1 LNHNV and CDR2 YYDKDF come from the germline V gene (reference sequence). The CDR3 extends over 17 amino acids. CDR3 nucleotides: TGTGCCACCAGCAGAGAAAGAATCGGCAGAAGCAATCAGCCCCAGCATTTT. Its protein product is CATSRERIGRSNQPQHF.

The sample holds a few counts of this clone. V usage is TRBV7-6 and J usage is TRBJ2-3, with 10 bases identical to TRBD2. V lost 1 base and J lost 1; bases outside the gene matches: 8. The germline V gene has CDR1 SGHVS and CDR2 FNYEAQ. This CDR3 spans 18 amino acids. The CDR3 region has the DNA TGTGCCAGCAGCTTAGGAGCGGGAGGGGGCACTGGCACAGATACGCAGTATTTT. It codes for CASSLGAGGGTGTDTQYF.

The genes are TRBV5-1 and TRBJ2-3; TRBD2 aligns across 12 bases. CDR3 size: 15 residues. The germline V gene encodes CDR1 SGHRS and CDR2 YFSETQ. V lost 4 bases to trimming and J lost 8 bases; unmatched junction nucleotides: 8. Written as DNA, the CDR3 is TGCGCCAGCAGCATGGGGACTAGCGGGCGGGGTACGCAGTATTTT. Protein: CASSMGTSGRGTQYF.

This clone was detected once. The CDR3 DNA sequence: TGTGCCAGCAGCAAAGTTAGTAGAGCGGGCGGAAAGACCCAGTACTTC. This gives the protein CASSKVSRAGGKTQYF. The chain employs TRBV21-1 and TRBJ2-5; whether TRBD2, the table's D call, matches the DNA was not checked. TRBV21-1 is recorded as a pseudogene. The CDR3 runs 16 residues.

The gene calls are TRBV5-1 and TRBJ2-1; 8 bases agree with TRBD2. This CDR3 has 17 amino acids. Germline-derived CDR1 and CDR2 are SGHRS and YFSETQ. V dropped 2 bases and J dropped 4; count of bases not matched to a gene: 11. CDR3 nucleotides: TGCGCCAGCAGCTTCGGGGGGTTTTCGGGAGGGTACAATGAGCAGTTCTTC. Encoded protein: CASSFGGFSGGYNEQFF.

The chain recombines TRBV5-5 with TRBJ1-2; a weak D match, TRBD1 (5 bases). With 3 bases removed from V and 1 base from J, the gap between germline ends came to 10 bases. This CDR3 region has 14 residues. CDR1 is SGHKS and CDR2 is YYEKEE in the germline V gene (reference sequence). The CDR3 is CASSYVGDNYGYTF. The CDR3 region has the DNA TGTGCCAGCAGCTACGTAGGGGATAACTATGGCTACACCTTC. The full variable domain, its missing parts supplied by reference TRBV5-5 and TRBJ1-2, is DAGVTQSPTHLIKTRGQQVTLRCSPISGHKSVSWYQQVLGQGPQFIFQYYEKEERGRGNFPDRFSARQFPNYSSELNVNALLLGDSALYLCASSYVGDNYGYTFGSGTRLTVV.

V is TRBV13 and J is TRBJ1-1, with D maybe TRBD1 (6 bases). CDR3 length: 14 amino acids. V was cut by 0 bases and J by 5 bases, with 10 bases left in between. Germline V CDR1 and CDR2: PRHDT, FYEKMQ (reference sequence). Here the CDR3 reads CASSLGRGRTEAFF. In DNA form, the CDR3 reads TGTGCCAGCAGCTTAGGTCGGGGGCGTACTGAAGCTTTCTTT.

The genes are TRBV5-1 and TRBJ1-6, with D possibly being TRBD1 (5 bases). Trimming took off 2 bases at V and 6 bases at J, with 12 bases between the two ends. CDR3 length: 15 amino acids. Germline V gives CDR1 SGHRS, CDR2 YFSETQ. For the CDR3, the DNA is TGCGCCAGCAGCTTTAAGGGGAGGGGTAATTCACCCCTCCACTTT. It yields the protein CASSFKGRGNSPLHF.

This clone ranks as large. DNA of the CDR3: TGTGCCAGCAGCTCTCCAATCTCCCCGGAGTCCTATGGCTACACCTTC. Its translation is CASSSPISPESYGYTF. The gene calls are TRBV7-9 and TRBJ1-2; D gene unclear. Trimming took off 4 bases at V and 4 bases at J, with 19 bases between the two ends. The CDR3 has 16 amino acids. Looked up from germline, CDR1 is SEHNR and CDR2 is FQNEAQ (reference sequence).